Below are 23 T cell receptor beta chains sequenced from a single sample in a study of post-analysis software for immune sequencing data. General study results and limits: In patients, TRBV5-6, TRBV5-1 and TRBV20-1 belonged to five TRBV segments found more frequently than in controls.

No antigen is known for these receptors. TCR beta libraries were prepared from cDNA with unique molecular identifiers. Via MiXCR, TCRdb re-called the PCR reads, giving one row per CDR3 protein. The sample lists a few hundred thousand distinct CDR3 sequences; 30% to 40% were seen once. Sequencing was performed on blood. The receptors were gathered from a girl aged 2-9 years with multiple sclerosis.

The chain links TRBV6-5 to TRBJ2-5, with D uncertain. The CDR3 is 13 residues long. CDR1 is MNHEY and CDR2 is SVGAGI in the germline V gene. V was pared by 4 bases and J by 4 bases, with 10 bases between. The CDR3: CASSSDSGETQYF. CDR3 DNA sequence: TGTGCCAGCAGTTCGGATAGTGGAGAGACCCAGTACTTC.

Only a few counts were recorded for this clonotype. The chain recombines TRBV6-5 with TRBJ2-5, with TRBD2 matching over 11 bases. Matching the DNA end better, TRBJ2-7 makes the J call doubtful. The CDR3 covers 15 residues. Germline CDR1 and CDR2: MNHEY and SVGAGI. The CDR3 here is CASRQGSGGAHEQYF. Written as DNA, the CDR3 is TGTGCCAGCAGGCAAGGTAGCGGGGGGGCCCACGAGCAGTACTTC.

This clonotype was seen many times. The V and J genes are TRBV6-5 and TRBJ1-2, with TRBD1 identical over 11 bases. With V trimmed by 4 bases and J by 7 bases, 14 bases remained unmatched. The CDR3 length is 17 residues. Germline CDR1 reads MNHEY; CDR2 reads SVGAGI. CDR3 sequence reads: CASSSPWTGGIYGGYTF. Here the CDR3 DNA reads TGTGCCAGCAGTTCACCATGGACAGGGGGCATTTACGGTGGCTACACCTTC.

This clonotype was observed once. The chain joins TRBV20-1 to TRBJ2-1; 10 nucleotides agree with TRBD2. CDR3 length: 14 amino acids. The germline CDR1 and CDR2 sequences are DFQATT and SNEGSKA (reference sequence). With V trimmed by 5 bases and J by 7 bases, 8 bases remained unmatched. The CDR3 DNA reads TGCAGTGCTCGAGCGGGAGGGGGTGGAAATGAGCAGTTCTTC. Amino acid sequence: CSARAGGGGNEQFF.

This clonotype has only a few counts. This chain links TRBV7-9 with TRBJ2-5, with D perhaps TRBD2 (6 bases). CDR3 length equals 15 residues. The germline V gene has CDR1 SEHNR and CDR2 FQNEAQ (reference sequence). The V gene lost 2 bases and the J gene lost 1 base, with 11 bases spanning the gap. The CDR3 spells CASSLIVGLQETQYF. For the CDR3, the DNA is TGTGCCAGCAGCTTAATAGTGGGACTCCAAGAGACCCAGTACTTC.

The table lists this clonotype with a few counts. The V gene is TRBV28, the J gene TRBJ1-2; D gene unclear. The germline CDR1 and CDR2 sequences are MDHEN and SYDVKM. This CDR3 spans 14 amino acids. The V and J ends lost 6 bases and 4 bases respectively, with 15 bases between them. DNA of the CDR3: TGTGCCAGCAGCCAGTCTTTGGGATTCTATGGCTACACCTTC. It translates to CASSQSLGFYGYTF.

The chain employs TRBV2 and TRBJ2-3, with no clear D. CDR1 SNHLY and CDR2 FYNNEI come from the germline V gene. The V gene lost 4 bases and the J gene lost 0 bases, with 5 bases spanning the gap. There are 13 residues in the CDR3. The CDR3 DNA follows: TGTGCCAGCAGTGTACCCAGCACAGATACGCAGTATTTT. Its protein product is CASSVPSTDTQYF.

The gene calls are TRBV2 and TRBJ1-1; a possible D gene is TRBD1 (5 bases). V was clipped by 10 bases and J by 0 bases, with 18 bases between them. Looked up from germline, CDR1 is SNHLY and CDR2 is FYNNEI. The CDR3 consists of 15 residues. This CDR3 is CAMMGGSTMNTEAFF. The CDR3 DNA follows: TGTGCCATGATGGGGGGATCGACCATGAACACTGAAGCTTTCTTT.

V is TRBV12-3 or TRBV12-4 and J is TRBJ2-2, with a weak D call TRBD2 (6 bases). Trimming removed 6 bases at V and 4 bases at J, with 15 bases between. The CDR3 loop spans 15 amino acids. The CDR3 sequence is CASRGLATITGELFF. The CDR3 DNA is TGTGCCAGCAGAGGTCTAGCGACGATCACCGGGGAGCTGTTTTTT.

This clonotype showed up many times. The J gene is TRBJ2-7, the V gene TRBV29-1; maybe TRBD2 (6 bases). The germline V gene encodes CDR1 SQVTM and CDR2 ANQGSEA. The CDR3 is 11 amino acids. Trimming stripped 7 bases from V and 3 bases from J, with 10 bases between. CDR3 DNA: TGCAGCGCGGGAGCGGACTACGAGCAGTACTTC. Translated, it gives CSAGADYEQYF.

This clonotype came up a few times. The V and J genes are TRBV5-1 and TRBJ2-1, with D possibly being TRBD1 (6 bases). CDR3 size: 14 residues. The V end lost 0 bases, the J end lost 6 bases, and 10 bases lay between the germline ends. CDR1 and CDR2 from the germline V gene are SGHRS and YFSETQ. CDR3 loop: CASSLGDRTNEQFF. The CDR3, as DNA: TGCGCCAGCAGCTTGGGTGACAGGACCAATGAGCAGTTCTTC.

This clonotype turned up a few times. J is TRBJ1-2 and V is TRBV20-1, with D uncertain. This CDR3 contains 13 residues. CDR1 DFQATT and CDR2 SNEGSKA come from the germline V gene (reference sequence). With 0 bases removed from V and 7 bases from J, the gap between germline ends came to 12 bases. The DNA of the CDR3 is TGCAGTGCTAGAGACCGACTTGGACCTGGCTACACCTTC. The encoded protein is CSARDRLGPGYTF.

The rearrangement links TRBV7-8 to TRBJ2-6; D uncertain. CDR1 and CDR2 from the germline V gene are SGHVS and FQNEAQ. V was shortened by 2 bases and J by 4 bases, with 6 bases between the two germline ends. The CDR3 contains 14 residues. The CDR3, as DNA: TGTGCCAGCAGCTTAACATCCGGGGCCAACGTCCTGACTTTC. Protein sequence: CASSLTSGANVLTF.

The gene calls are TRBV24-1 and TRBJ1-5; 10 nucleotides line up with TRBD1. CDR3 length equals 16 residues. Germline V gives CDR1 KGHDR, CDR2 SFDVKD. Unmatched junction bases numbered 7, after V lost 6 bases and J lost 3 bases. CDR3 sequence reads: CATSKAGTGANQPQHF. The DNA for the CDR3 is TGTGCCACCAGTAAAGCCGGGACAGGGGCCAATCAGCCCCAGCATTTT.

Regarding this clonotype: This sequence may be a read error, since a much larger clone differs from it by one base. The V and J genes are TRBV6-2 or TRBV6-3 and TRBJ2-1, with TRBD1 matching 7 bases. CDR3 length: 13 residues. J gave up 11 bases and V 6 bases, and 10 bases lay outside the gene matches. CDR1 and CDR2 from the germline V gene are MNHEY and SVGEGT. The CDR3 reads CASRRQGLGKQFF. The CDR3 DNA reads TGTGCCAGCAGGAGACAGGGTTTGGGTAAGCAGTTCTTC.

The chain's CDR3 is CASSSLPGTGNEQFF. The CDR3, as DNA: TGTGCCAGCAGCTCTTTACCCGGGACAGGCAATGAGCAGTTCTTC. The chain links TRBV7-8 to TRBJ2-1; 8 bases map to TRBD1. J was trimmed by 6 bases and V by 4 bases; bases with no gene match: 8. The CDR3 runs to 15 residues. Per germline, CDR1 SGHVS and CDR2 FQNEAQ. Full variable domain (rest looked up from reference TRBV7-8 and TRBJ2-1): GAGVSQSPRYKVAKRGQDVALRCDPISGHVSLFWYQQALGQGPEFLTYFQNEAQLDKSGLPSDRFFAERPEGSVSTLKIQRTQQEDSAVYLCASSSLPGTGNEQFFGPGTRLTVL.

V gene TRBV7-2 combines with J gene TRBJ2-1, with 12 bases aligning to TRBD2. Germline V gives CDR1 SGHTA, CDR2 FQGNSA. Trimming took 5 bases from V and 7 from J; bases not matched to a gene: 15. This CDR3 contains 18 residues. This CDR3 is CASSRPLAGGPKRNEQFF. CDR3 DNA: TGTGCCAGCAGCCGGCCTCTAGCGGGAGGGCCCAAGAGGAATGAGCAGTTCTTC.

In its sample, this clonotype was seen a few times. The chain joins TRBV24-1 to TRBJ2-5; D is perhaps TRBD2 (7 bases). V dropped 1 base and J dropped 4 bases, with 12 bases sitting between them. The CDR3 sequence is 15 residues long. Germline loops: CDR1 KGHDR, CDR2 SFDVKD. Written as DNA, the CDR3 is TGTGCCACCAGTGATTTCGGGGGGCAAGGAGAGACCCAGTACTTC. It specifies CATSDFGGQGETQYF.

Many counts were recorded for this clonotype. The chain combines TRBV4-2 with TRBJ2-1; weak D call: TRBD2 (6 bases). With 4 bases removed from V and 7 bases from J, the gap between germline ends came to 14 bases. The germline V gene encodes CDR1 LGHNA and CDR2 YNFKEQ. The CDR3 is made up of 14 amino acids. CDR3 sequence: CASSPTTSENEQFF. CDR3 in DNA: TGTGCCAGCAGCCCGACGACTAGTGAGAATGAGCAGTTCTTC.

The V and J genes are TRBV6-6 and TRBJ2-5; D perhaps matches TRBD2 (8 bases). CDR3 length: 14 amino acids. The germline V gene encodes CDR1 MNHNY and CDR2 SVGAGI (reference sequence). Deletions cut 7 bases from V and 5 bases from J, with 17 bases between. CDR3 in DNA: TGTGCCAGCAAGGGGGCGGGGGGCTATGAGACCCAGTACTTC. Residues: CASKGAGGYETQYF.

This clonotype was observed a few times. The chain carries TRBV5-1 and TRBJ2-5, with 9 positions matching TRBD1. The J call may be mistaken, given a closer DNA end match to TRBJ2-7. The CDR3 consists of 14 residues. CDR1 and CDR2 (germline): SGHRS, YFSETQ. This CDR3 reads CASSWAGTGPEQYF. CDR3 DNA sequence: TGCGCCAGCAGCTGGGCCGGGACAGGGCCCGAGCAGTACTTC.

The chain recombines TRBV7-2 with TRBJ2-4; a weak D match, TRBD2 (6 bases). The end of the DNA is better explained by TRBJ2-7, so the J call may be wrong. The CDR3 consists of 15 residues. In germline, CDR1 is SGHTA, CDR2 FQGNSA. CDR3 nucleotides: TGTGCCAGCAGCCCCTGGGGGGAGGTCACCTACGAGCAGTACTTC. Amino acid sequence: CASSPWGEVTYEQYF.

This clonotype occurred a few times. The J gene is TRBJ2-3, the V gene TRBV29-1; perhaps TRBD2 as D (7 bases). The germline V and J ends were trimmed by 5 bases and 5 bases, with 14 bases remaining between them. From germline, CDR1 is SQVTM and CDR2 ANQGSEA. This CDR3 has 13 amino acids. As DNA, the CDR3 is TGCAGCGTTTCTGGACAGCGGGGAGATACGCAGTATTTT. Translation: CSVSGQRGDTQYF.